This T cell receptor (beta chain) comes out of a study of T cells in Graves' hyperthyroidism and ophthalmopathy. Study results and limitations: For ophthalmopathy, model prediction preceded onset by a median 6.5 months.

If no ophthalmopathy progression occurred within 18 months, Graves' hyperthyroidism was stable. An approximately 10 ml volume of fresh peripheral blood provided the PBMCs. From RNA transcripts, TCR beta CDR3 regions were amplified. TCR CDR3 underwent first-round RT-PCR with the HTBI primer set. TCRdb used MiXCR to reprocess the multiplex PCR reads, holding one entry per CDR3 protein. The sample has about 420,000 distinct CDR3 sequences, approximately 13% seen once. This clonotype was recorded at least ten times. The antigen is unknown. Source material: blood. This receptor was taken from a young woman with Graves' hyperthyroidism.

The CDR3 nucleotides read TGTGCCAGCAGTTTAGCCGGGCGGGAGGAGCAGTACTTC. Translating gives CASSLAGREEQYF. The chain employs TRBV12-3 or TRBV12-4 and TRBJ2-7; 7 positions match TRBD2. V lost 0 bases, J lost 7 bases, and 3 bases stayed unmatched. The CDR3 is made up of 13 amino acids.